This entry lists 18 T cell receptor beta chains sequenced from one sample in a study of CD8 T cells in ankylosing spondylitis. Study findings and constraints: There was a TCR beta motif, made of 7 or 8 highly homologous variants, that appeared characteristic of ankylosing spondylitis blood.

Their target antigens are unknown. TCRdb redid the calling of the 5' RACE reads with MiXCR, one entry per CDR3 protein. Of around 770,000 distinct CDR3 sequences listed, roughly 20% were seen once; the top ten hold under 20%. Sequencing was done on a sample of blood, either unsorted or a sorted T cell fraction (not recorded which). Receptors originate from a male donor with ankylosing spondylitis.

This clonotype was seen ten or more times. This chain joins TRBV12-3 or TRBV12-4 and TRBJ1-5; 8 bases are shared with TRBD1. Trimming took 7 bases from V and 6 from J; bases not matched to a gene: 11. This CDR3 is built from 15 residues. CDR3: CASTSTGQGGQPQHF. The CDR3 DNA reads TGTGCCAGCACCTCAACAGGACAGGGCGGTCAGCCCCAGCATTTT.

The sample holds a few counts of this clonotype. This sequence joins TRBV5-1 and TRBJ2-7, with D tentatively TRBD2 (5 bases). The CDR3 is 14 amino acids. CDR1 is SGHRS and CDR2 is YFSETQ in the germline V gene. V gave up 0 bases and J gave up 7 bases, with 14 bases separating them. This CDR3 reads CASSLGQSGGEQYF. The CDR3 nucleotides read TGCGCCAGCAGCTTGGGGCAGTCCGGCGGGGAGCAGTACTTC.

This clonotype was recorded many times. The V gene is TRBV29-1, the J gene TRBJ2-7; a weak D match, TRBD2 (6 bases). The CDR3 is 16 residues long. CDR1 is SQVTM, CDR2 ANQGSEA, per germline. V was pared by 1 base and J by 5 bases, with 21 bases between. The CDR3 here is CSVEGGGPLLGHEQYF. As DNA, the CDR3 is TGCAGCGTTGAAGGGGGAGGACCGTTACTCGGCCACGAGCAGTACTTC.

This clonotype was observed a handful of times. V usage is TRBV30 and J usage is TRBJ2-1, with TRBD1 matching over 9 bases. This CDR3 spans 15 amino acids. The junction had 6 bases not matched to a gene; V was cut back by 2 bases and J by 4 bases. The germline gives CDR1 GTSNPN, CDR2 SVGIG (reference sequence). CDR3 protein: CAWSWGQGYYNEQFF. The CDR3 DNA sequence: TGTGCCTGGAGTTGGGGACAGGGATATTACAATGAGCAGTTCTTC. The full variable domain, with the rest looked up from reference TRBV30 and TRBJ2-1, is SQTIHQWPATLVQPVGSPLSLECTVEGTSNPNLYWYRQAAGRGLQLLFYSVGIGQISSEVPQNLSASRPQDRQFILSSKKLLLSDSGFYLCAWSWGQGYYNEQFFGPGTRLTVL.

This chain joins TRBV4-1 and TRBJ2-7; TRBD2 is a possible D gene (6 bases). The CDR3 spans 13 residues. Germline assignment: CDR1 MGHRA and CDR2 YSYEKL. Trimming removed 0 bases at V and 5 bases at J, with 8 bases between. The DNA of the CDR3 is TGCGCCAGCAGCCAAGATAGGGAGGACGAGCAGTACTTC. Translated, it gives CASSQDREDEQYF.

This clonotype was counted many times. The chain links TRBV25-1 to TRBJ1-1; D is unresolved. CDR1 and CDR2 (germline): MGHDK, SYGVNS. Trimming shortened V by 1 base and J by 11 bases, and 14 bases separated the two germline ends. The CDR3 extends over 13 amino acids. DNA of the CDR3: TGTGCCAGCAGTGAATCCACGGCCGCCGGGGCTTTCTTT. This codes for CASSESTAAGAFF.

This chain uses TRBV10-3 with TRBJ2-1; TRBD1 is a possible D gene (5 bases). Trimming shortened V by 8 bases and J by 0 bases, and 14 bases separated the two germline ends. Germline CDR1 reads ENHRY; CDR2 reads SYGVKD. CDR3 length: 15 amino acids. As DNA, the CDR3 is TGTGCCATCTTACAGGAGATCAGCTCCTACAATGAGCAGTTCTTC. This gives the protein CAILQEISSYNEQFF.

The chain employs TRBV11-2 and TRBJ2-1; D is uncertain. This CDR3 comprises 14 residues. Germline V gives CDR1 SGHAT, CDR2 FQNNGV. V lost 2 bases and J 4 bases, leaving 9 bases between the germline ends. CDR3 DNA: TGTGCCAGCAGCTTATTTATCGGGTACAATGAGCAGTTCTTC. The encoded protein is CASSLFIGYNEQFF.

The gene calls are TRBV29-1 and TRBJ2-4, with D perhaps being TRBD1 or TRBD2 (5 bases each). The CDR3 contains 13 residues. V was trimmed by 3 bases and J by 8 bases, leaving 14 bases between them. Germline CDR1 is SQVTM and CDR2 is ANQGSEA. CDR3 region: CSVDDTKGHIQYF. DNA of the CDR3: TGCAGCGTTGACGACACCAAGGGACACATTCAGTACTTC.

This clonotype has more than one count but fewer than ten. The chain recombines TRBV7-2 with TRBJ1-2, with D maybe TRBD1 (5 bases). CDR1 is SGHTA, CDR2 FQGNSA, per germline. The germline V and J ends were trimmed by 5 bases and 4 bases, with 11 bases remaining between them. The CDR3 runs 13 residues. The CDR3 is CASSEGTTYGYTF. For the CDR3, the DNA is TGTGCCAGCAGCGAGGGGACCACCTATGGCTACACCTTC.

The gene calls are TRBV6-5 and TRBJ2-3; D not certain. V dropped 0 bases and J dropped 2 bases, with 12 bases sitting between them. The CDR3 is 16 residues long. Germline CDR1 reads MNHEY; CDR2 reads SVGAGI. CDR3 sequence: CASSYSGYRPTDTQYF. Written as DNA, the CDR3 is TGTGCCAGCAGTTACTCCGGCTACAGACCCACAGATACGCAGTATTTT.

A few counts support this clonotype. The J gene is TRBJ1-5, the V gene TRBV20-1; D is unresolved. Germline values: CDR1 DFQATT, CDR2 SNEGSKA (reference sequence). The CDR3 is made up of 14 amino acids. Trimming shortened V by 5 bases and J by 0 bases, and 11 bases separated the two germline ends. The CDR3 bases are TGCAGTGCTTCCCTCGACGGTAGCAATCAGCCCCAGCATTTT. Protein sequence: CSASLDGSNQPQHF.

This clonotype was detected a few times. The V gene is TRBV7-3, the J gene TRBJ2-3; no definite D call. With 2 bases removed from V and 4 bases from J, the gap between germline ends came to 7 bases. The CDR3 extends over 13 amino acids. CDR1 and CDR2 from the germline V gene are SGHTA and FQGTGA. The DNA of the CDR3 is TGTGCCAGCAGCTTAGTATTCTCAGATACGCAGTATTTT. As protein: CASSLVFSDTQYF. Full variable domain (rest looked up from reference TRBV7-3 and TRBJ2-3): GAGVSQTPSNKVTEKGKYVELRCDPISGHTALYWYRQSLGQGPEFLIYFQGTGAADDSGLPNDRFFAVRPEGSVSTLKIQRTERGDSAVYLCASSLVFSDTQYFGPGTRLTVL.

The chain is built from TRBV5-1 and TRBJ2-2; 9 bases are shared with TRBD1. Losses at the gene ends were 2 bases for V and 4 bases for J; bases not matched to a gene: 6. This CDR3 has 16 residues. Germline lookup yields CDR1 SGHRS and CDR2 YFSETQ. DNA of the CDR3: TGCGCCAGCAGCTTCCAACCGACAGGGGGCACCGGGGAGCTGTTTTTT. Translated: CASSFQPTGGTGELFF.

The chain recombines TRBV29-1 with TRBJ2-7; D is perhaps TRBD1 (5 bases). There are 12 residues in the CDR3. Germline V gives CDR1 SQVTM, CDR2 ANQGSEA. Trimming took 6 bases from V and 6 from J, leaving 15 bases between them. CDR3 bases: TGCAGCGTAATGACAGCGTCGGCCGAGCAGTACTTC. It translates to CSVMTASAEQYF.

The rearrangement links TRBV20-1 to TRBJ2-5, with D unclear. The CDR3 length is 12 residues. Trimming removed 4 bases from V and 2 bases from J, with 8 bases in between. Germline V gene data show CDR1 as DFQATT and CDR2 as SNEGSKA (reference sequence). As DNA, the CDR3 is TGCAGTGCTAAAGTCCTGCAAGAGACCCAGTACTTC. Amino acid sequence: CSAKVLQETQYF.

This clonotype turned up a few times. The chain combines TRBV30 with TRBJ1-6; no clear D. Deletions cut 4 bases from V and 7 bases from J, with 8 bases between. The CDR3 spans 12 residues. Germline CDR1 reads GTSNPN; CDR2 reads SVGIG (reference sequence). The CDR3 loop reads CAWTGSNSPLHF. CDR3 nucleotide sequence: TGTGCCTGGACAGGCTCCAATTCACCCCTCCACTTT.

The sample holds a few counts of this clonotype. V and J are TRBV11-2 and TRBJ1-4; D may be TRBD1 (5 bases). The CDR3 length is 15 residues. Trimming pared 4 bases from V and 7 bases from J, leaving 16 bases between. Germline CDR1 SGHAT, CDR2 FQNNGV. DNA for the CDR3: TGTGCCAGCAGCTCGGGGACCTCCTTCCCTGAAAAACTGTTTTTT. Amino acid sequence: CASSSGTSFPEKLFF.